One TCR beta chain is described in this entry. Its target is not known. The CDR3 sequence is 14 residues long. Trimming took 6 bases from V and 8 from J; bases not matched to a gene: 11. CDR1 and CDR2 from the germline V gene are LNHDA and SQIVND (reference sequence). The data derive from a study of T cell responses to AZD1222 COVID-19 vaccine. Study-wide findings and caveats: Baseline seropositivity characterized only six AZD1222 recipients.

Clones were sequenced by immunoSEQ multiplex PCR, and TCRdb holds only the in-frame ones, with some missing. The sample records just under 150,000 clones, roughly 84% being singletons. Pooled samples include second doses given at about 4 or 12 weeks. The sample here was peripheral blood, taken 28 days after the second AZD1222 dose. The chain links TRBV19 to TRBJ1-2; 8 bases map to TRBD1. The origin of this receptor is an adult who received the AZD1222 COVID-19 vaccine. CDR3 in DNA: TGTGCCAGTAGGGAGGACAGGGCGATTAGCGGCTACACCTTC. This codes for CASREDRAISGYTF. The complete variable domain, with remaining parts taken from reference TRBV19 and TRBJ1-2, reads DGGITQSPKYLFRKEGQNVTLSCEQNLNHDAMYWYRQDPGQGLRLIYYSQIVNDFQKGDIAEGYSVSREKKESFPLTVTSAQKNPTAFYLCASREDRAISGYTFGSGTRLTVV.